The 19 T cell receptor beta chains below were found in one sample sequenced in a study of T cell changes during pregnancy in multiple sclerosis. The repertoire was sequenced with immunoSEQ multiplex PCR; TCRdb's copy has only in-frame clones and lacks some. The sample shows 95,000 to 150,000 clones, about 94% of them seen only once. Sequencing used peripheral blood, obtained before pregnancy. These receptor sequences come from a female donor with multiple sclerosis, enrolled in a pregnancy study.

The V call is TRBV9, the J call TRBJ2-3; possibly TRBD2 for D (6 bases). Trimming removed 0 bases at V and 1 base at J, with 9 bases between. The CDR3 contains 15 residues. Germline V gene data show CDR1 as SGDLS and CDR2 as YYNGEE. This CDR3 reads CASSVGSSGTDTQYF. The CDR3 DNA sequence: TGTGCCAGCAGCGTAGGGTCTAGCGGCACAGATACGCAGTATTTT. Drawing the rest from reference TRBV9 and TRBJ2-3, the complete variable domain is DSGVTQTPKHLITATGQRVTLRCSPRSGDLSVYWYQQSLDQGLQFLIQYYNGEERAKGNILERFSAQQFPDLHSELNLSSLELGDSALYFCASSVGSSGTDTQYFGPGTRLTVL.

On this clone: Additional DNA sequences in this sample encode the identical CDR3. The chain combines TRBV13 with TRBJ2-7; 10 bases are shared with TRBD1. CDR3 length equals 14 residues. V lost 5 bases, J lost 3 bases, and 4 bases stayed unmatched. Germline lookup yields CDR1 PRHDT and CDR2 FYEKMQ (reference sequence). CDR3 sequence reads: CASSPRDRGYEQYF. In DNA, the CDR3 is TGTGCCAGCAGCCCACGGGACAGGGGCTACGAGCAGTACTTC.

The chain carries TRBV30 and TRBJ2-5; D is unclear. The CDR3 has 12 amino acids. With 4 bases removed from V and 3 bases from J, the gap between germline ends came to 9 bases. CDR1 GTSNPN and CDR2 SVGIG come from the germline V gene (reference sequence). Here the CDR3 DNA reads TGTGCCTGGACACCTCAGAAAGAGACCCAGTACTTC. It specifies CAWTPQKETQYF.

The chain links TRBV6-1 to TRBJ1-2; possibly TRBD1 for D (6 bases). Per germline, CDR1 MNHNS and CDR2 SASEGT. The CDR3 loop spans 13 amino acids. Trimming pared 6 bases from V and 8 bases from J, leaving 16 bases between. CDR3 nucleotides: TGTGCCAGCAGCAGTAACAGGGCCTTGGGCTACACCTTC. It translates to CASSSNRALGYTF.

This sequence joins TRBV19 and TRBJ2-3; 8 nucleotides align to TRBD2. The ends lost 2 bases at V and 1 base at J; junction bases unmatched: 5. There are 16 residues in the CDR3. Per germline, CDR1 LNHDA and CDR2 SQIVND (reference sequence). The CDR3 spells CASSISHGRGTDTQYF. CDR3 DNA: TGTGCCAGTAGTATAAGCCACGGGAGGGGCACAGATACGCAGTATTTT.

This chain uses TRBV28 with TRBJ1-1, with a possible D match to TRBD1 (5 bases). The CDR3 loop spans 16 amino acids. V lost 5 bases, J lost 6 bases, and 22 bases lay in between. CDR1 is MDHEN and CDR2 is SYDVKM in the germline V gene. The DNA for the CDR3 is TGTGCCAGCAGTCCGCTCGGGAGGGGACGAGGCCCTGAAGCTTTCTTT. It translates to CASSPLGRGRGPEAFF.

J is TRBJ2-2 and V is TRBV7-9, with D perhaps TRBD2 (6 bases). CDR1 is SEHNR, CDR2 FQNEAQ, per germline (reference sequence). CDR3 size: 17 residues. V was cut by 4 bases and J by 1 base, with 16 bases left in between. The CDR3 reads CASSSRTGRLNTGELFF. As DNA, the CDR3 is TGTGCCAGCAGCTCTAGGACCGGGAGACTGAACACCGGGGAGCTGTTTTTT. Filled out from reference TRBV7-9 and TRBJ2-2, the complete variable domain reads DTGVSQNPRHKITKRGQNVTFRCDPISEHNRLYWYRQTLGQGPEFLTYFQNEAQLEKSRLLSDRFSAERPKGSFSTLEIQRTEQGDSAMYLCASSSRTGRLNTGELFFGEGSRLTVL.

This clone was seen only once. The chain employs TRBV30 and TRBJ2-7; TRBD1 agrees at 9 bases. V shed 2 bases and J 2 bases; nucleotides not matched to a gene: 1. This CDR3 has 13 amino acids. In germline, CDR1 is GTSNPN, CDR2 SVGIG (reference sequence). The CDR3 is CAWSRQGAYEQYF. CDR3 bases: TGTGCCTGGAGTAGACAGGGGGCCTACGAGCAGTACTTC.

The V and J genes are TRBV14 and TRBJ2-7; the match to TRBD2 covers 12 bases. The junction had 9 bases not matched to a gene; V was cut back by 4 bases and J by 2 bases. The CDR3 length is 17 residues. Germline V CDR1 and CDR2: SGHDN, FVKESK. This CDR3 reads CASSRTIGLAGPYEQYF. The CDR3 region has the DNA TGTGCCAGCAGCCGAACTATAGGACTAGCGGGGCCCTACGAGCAGTACTTC.

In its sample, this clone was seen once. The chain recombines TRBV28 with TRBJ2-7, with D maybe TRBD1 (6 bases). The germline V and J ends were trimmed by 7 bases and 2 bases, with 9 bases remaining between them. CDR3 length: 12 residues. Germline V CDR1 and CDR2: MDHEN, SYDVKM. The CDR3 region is CASTGVTYEQYF. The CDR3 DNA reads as TGTGCCAGCACAGGGGTCACCTACGAGCAGTACTTC.

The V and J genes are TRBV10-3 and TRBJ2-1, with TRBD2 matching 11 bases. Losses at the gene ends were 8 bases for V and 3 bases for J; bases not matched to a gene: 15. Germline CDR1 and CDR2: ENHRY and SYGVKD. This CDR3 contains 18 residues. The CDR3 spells CAIGVTSGSSPLYNEQFF. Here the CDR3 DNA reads TGTGCCATCGGGGTAACTAGCGGGAGTTCCCCCCTCTACAATGAGCAGTTCTTC.

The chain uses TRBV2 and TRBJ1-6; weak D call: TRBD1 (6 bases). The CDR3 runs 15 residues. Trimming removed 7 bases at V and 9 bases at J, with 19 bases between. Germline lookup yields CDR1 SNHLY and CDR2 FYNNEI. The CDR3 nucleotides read TGTGCCAGCACTGACCTCAGGGGATCTTCTTCACCCCTCCACTTT. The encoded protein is CASTDLRGSSSPLHF.

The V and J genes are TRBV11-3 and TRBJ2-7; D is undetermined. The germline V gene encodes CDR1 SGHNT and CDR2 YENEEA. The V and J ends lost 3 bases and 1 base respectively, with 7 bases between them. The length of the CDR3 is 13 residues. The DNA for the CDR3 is TGTGCCAGCAGCTTTGGAGTTTCCTACGAGCAGTACTTC. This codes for CASSFGVSYEQYF.

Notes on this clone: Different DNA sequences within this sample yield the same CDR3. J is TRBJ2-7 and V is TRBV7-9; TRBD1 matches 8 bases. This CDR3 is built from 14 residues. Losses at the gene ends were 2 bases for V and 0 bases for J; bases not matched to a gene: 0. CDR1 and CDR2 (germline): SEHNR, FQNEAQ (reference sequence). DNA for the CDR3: TGTGCCAGCAGCTTAACAGGGGGCTCCTACGAGCAGTACTTC. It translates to CASSLTGGSYEQYF.

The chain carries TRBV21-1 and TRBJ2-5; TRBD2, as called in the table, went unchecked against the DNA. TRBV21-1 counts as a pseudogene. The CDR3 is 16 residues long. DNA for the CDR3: TGTGCCAGCAGCAAAGCCCCTAGCGGGAGGCGGGAGACCCAGTACTTC. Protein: CASSKAPSGRRETQYF.

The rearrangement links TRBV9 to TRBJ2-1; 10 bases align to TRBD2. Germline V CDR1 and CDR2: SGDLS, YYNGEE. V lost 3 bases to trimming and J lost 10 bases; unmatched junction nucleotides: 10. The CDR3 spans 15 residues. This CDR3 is CASSEGGLASSEQFF. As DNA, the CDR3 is TGTGCCAGCAGCGAAGGGGGACTAGCGTCGTCCGAGCAGTTCTTC. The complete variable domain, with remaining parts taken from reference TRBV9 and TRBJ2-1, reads DSGVTQTPKHLITATGQRVTLRCSPRSGDLSVYWYQQSLDQGLQFLIQYYNGEERAKGNILERFSAQQFPDLHSELNLSSLELGDSALYFCASSEGGLASSEQFFGPGTRLTVL.

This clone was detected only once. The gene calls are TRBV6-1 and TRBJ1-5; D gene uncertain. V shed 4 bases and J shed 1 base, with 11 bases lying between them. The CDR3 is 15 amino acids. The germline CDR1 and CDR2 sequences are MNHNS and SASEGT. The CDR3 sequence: CASSGVGVSNQPQHF. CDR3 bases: TGTGCCAGCAGTGGGGTCGGGGTAAGCAATCAGCCCCAGCATTTT.

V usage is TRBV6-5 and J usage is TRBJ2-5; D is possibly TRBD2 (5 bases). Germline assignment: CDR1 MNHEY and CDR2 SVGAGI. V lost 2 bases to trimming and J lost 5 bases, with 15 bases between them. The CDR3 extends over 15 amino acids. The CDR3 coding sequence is TGTGCCAGCAGTTACAATGAGGGTTCGGGGGAGACCCAGTACTTC. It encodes CASSYNEGSGETQYF.

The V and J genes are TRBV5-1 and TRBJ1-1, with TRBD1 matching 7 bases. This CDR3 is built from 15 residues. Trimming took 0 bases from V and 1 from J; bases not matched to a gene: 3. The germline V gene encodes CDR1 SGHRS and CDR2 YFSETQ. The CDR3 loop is CASSLVGTENTEAFF. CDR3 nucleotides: TGCGCCAGCAGCTTGGTAGGGACAGAGAACACTGAAGCTTTCTTT.